Here is one T cell receptor beta chain with its context. This record comes from a study of blood T cell repertoires in COVID-19. The germline V gene has CDR1 SGHNT and CDR2 YYREEE (reference sequence). The V and J ends lost 0 bases and 4 bases, in that order; junction bases with no gene match: 5. The CDR3 consists of 16 residues. Method: immunoSEQ multiplex PCR; TCRdb's copy keeps in-frame clones and lacks some. This sample has about 220,000 clones, with approximately 80% found just once. The receptor's source is a human donor in a cohort sampled during active COVID-19. The source material was peripheral blood. J is TRBJ2-2 and V is TRBV5-4; 8 positions match TRBD2. The DNA of the CDR3 is TGTGCCAGCAGCTTGGTAGCGGGAAGGATCACCGGGGAGCTGTTTTTT. Protein: CASSLVAGRITGELFF. The full variable domain, its missing parts supplied by reference TRBV5-4 and TRBJ2-2, is ETGVTQSPTHLIKTRGQQVTLRCSSQSGHNTVSWYQQALGQGPQFIFQYYREEENGRGNFPPRFSGLQFPNYSSELNVNALELDDSALYLCASSLVAGRITGELFFGEGSRLTVL.